Sequencing of this T cell receptor beta chain was carried out in a study of blood T cell repertoires in COVID-19. In the authors' workflow: Estimated nucleated cell counts came from reference gene primer amplification. The method was immunoSEQ multiplex PCR; TCRdb's version includes in-frame clones alone and lacks a portion of them. V, J and clone size are taken as reported in that table, and D and trimming were inferred from the DNA itself. The profile covers a few hundred thousand clones, with about 87% appearing a single time and approximately 1.9% taken by the ten largest. The V gene lost 4 bases and the J gene lost 5 bases, with 19 bases spanning the gap. Germline-derived CDR1 and CDR2 are SGHRS and YFSETQ. The CDR3 consists of 15 residues.

V usage is TRBV5-1 and J usage is TRBJ2-7, with D tentatively TRBD1 (6 bases). The clonotype originates from a man aged 40-50 years in a cohort exposed to, infected with or recovered from COVID-19 (not recorded which). The source material was PBMCs or T cells enriched from blood (not recorded which). CDR3 residues: CASSTNRVVGDEQYF. Written as DNA, the CDR3 is TGCGCCAGCAGCACAAACAGGGTCGTTGGCGACGAGCAGTACTTC.